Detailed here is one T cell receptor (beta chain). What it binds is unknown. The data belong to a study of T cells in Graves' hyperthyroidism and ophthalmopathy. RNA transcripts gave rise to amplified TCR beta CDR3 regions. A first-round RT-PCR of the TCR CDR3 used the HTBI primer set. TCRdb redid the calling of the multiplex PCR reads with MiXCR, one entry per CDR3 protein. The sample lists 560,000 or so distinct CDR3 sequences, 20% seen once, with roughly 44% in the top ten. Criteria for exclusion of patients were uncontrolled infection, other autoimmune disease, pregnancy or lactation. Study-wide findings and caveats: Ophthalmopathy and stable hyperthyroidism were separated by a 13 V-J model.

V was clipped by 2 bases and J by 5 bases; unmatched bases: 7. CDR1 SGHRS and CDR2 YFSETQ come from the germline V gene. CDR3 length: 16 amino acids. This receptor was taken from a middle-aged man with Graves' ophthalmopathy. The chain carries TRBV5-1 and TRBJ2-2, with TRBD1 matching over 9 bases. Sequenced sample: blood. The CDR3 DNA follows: TGCGCCAGCAGCTTTGACGGGACAGGGAGGACCGGGGAGCTGTTTTTT. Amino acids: CASSFDGTGRTGELFF.